Below, 30 T cell receptor beta chains from the same sample are listed, as sequenced in a study of blood T cell repertoires in COVID-19. The data were produced by immunoSEQ multiplex PCR, yet TCRdb's version contains in-frame clones alone and is incomplete. The sample has approximately 150,000 clones, around 90% seen once. Sample: peripheral blood. Source of these receptors: a human donor in a cohort sampled during active COVID-19.

The chain links TRBV19 to TRBJ2-1; weak D call: TRBD2 (6 bases). Germline values: CDR1 LNHDA, CDR2 SQIVND (reference sequence). The CDR3 spans 16 residues. Trimming removed 10 bases at V and 9 bases at J, with 28 bases between. Here the CDR3 DNA reads TGTGCCACTAAAGGGGAGAGGGGTAGGGGAGGAGGTGAGCAGTTCTTC. Its protein product is CATKGERGRGGGEQFF.

The gene calls are TRBV6-2 or TRBV6-3 and TRBJ2-2; possibly TRBD2 for D (5 bases). Trimming left V 3 bases short and J 6 bases short, with 14 bases between. Germline-derived CDR1 and CDR2 are MNHEY and SVGEGT. The CDR3 consists of 15 residues. The CDR3 reads CASSYYRGAAGELFF. The CDR3 DNA reads TGTGCCAGCAGTTATTACCGGGGTGCGGCCGGGGAGCTGTTTTTT.

This chain connects TRBV5-1 to TRBJ2-7; the D is unclear. The ends were cut back, 0 bases at V and 2 bases at J, with 9 bases in the middle. This CDR3 region has 14 residues. The germline V gene has CDR1 SGHRS and CDR2 YFSETQ. CDR3: CASSLVSQAYEQYF. Written as DNA, the CDR3 is TGCGCCAGCAGCTTGGTTTCCCAGGCCTACGAGCAGTACTTC.

A single count supports this clone. The chain employs TRBV5-1 and TRBJ2-5; D may be TRBD1 (6 bases). CDR1 is SGHRS and CDR2 is YFSETQ in the germline V gene. There are 16 residues in the CDR3. V lost 0 bases and J lost 2, with 14 bases in between. The chain's CDR3 is CASSLGAGRGQETQYF. The DNA for the CDR3 is TGCGCCAGCAGCTTGGGGGCCGGCAGGGGACAAGAGACCCAGTACTTC.

V and J are TRBV5-1 and TRBJ2-7; a weak D match, TRBD2 (6 bases). The V end lost 5 bases, the J end lost 3 bases, and 18 bases lay between the germline ends. The CDR3 totals 15 residues. Germline V CDR1 and CDR2: SGHRS, YFSETQ. CDR3 loop: CASSGRPGLNYEQYF. For the CDR3, the DNA is TGCGCCAGCAGTGGAAGACCGGGACTGAACTACGAGCAGTACTTC.

V usage is TRBV2 and J usage is TRBJ2-7; D not certain. V was clipped by 3 bases and J by 3 bases, with 12 bases between them. This CDR3 is built from 14 residues. Per germline, CDR1 SNHLY and CDR2 FYNNEI. CDR3 DNA sequence: TGTGCCAGCAGTGACTGGCAGGTTAACTACGAGCAGTACTTC. Translating gives CASSDWQVNYEQYF.

The DNA for the CDR3 is TGTGCCAGCAGTTTCTCCGGACAGGGTTTGGGAGAGCAGTACTTC. Protein sequence: CASSFSGQGLGEQYF. The chain links TRBV27 to TRBJ2-7, with 8 bases aligning to TRBD1. The CDR3 consists of 15 residues. Germline lookup yields CDR1 MNHEY and CDR2 SMNVEV (reference sequence). The ends lost 3 bases at V and 7 bases at J; junction bases unmatched: 11.

The chain carries TRBV5-1 and TRBJ2-1; the match to TRBD2 covers 15 bases. Germline assignment: CDR1 SGHRS and CDR2 YFSETQ. The junction had 12 bases not matched to a gene; V was cut back by 2 bases and J by 0 bases. CDR3 size: 21 residues. DNA of the CDR3: TGCGCCAGCAGCTTAACTCCGGGGACTAGCGGGGGGCTTAGCTCCTACAATGAGCAGTTCTTC. It yields the protein CASSLTPGTSGGLSSYNEQFF.

The chain uses TRBV12-3 or TRBV12-4 and TRBJ1-5, with D hard to call. This CDR3 is built from 13 residues. Trimming removed 3 bases from V and 4 bases from J, with 7 bases in between. The CDR3 DNA sequence: TGTGCCAGCAGTTTTGAGAGGAATCAGCCCCAGCATTTT. This sequence encodes CASSFERNQPQHF.

V usage is TRBV6-4 and J usage is TRBJ1-2, with 10 bases matching TRBD1. Germline V gene data show CDR1 as MRHNA and CDR2 as SNTAGT. The CDR3 length is 14 residues. V shed 6 bases, J shed 4 bases, and the junction held 5 bases outside the gene matches. The CDR3 protein is CASRAGTGVYGYTF. In DNA form, the CDR3 reads TGTGCCAGCAGAGCCGGGACAGGGGTCTATGGCTACACCTTC.

V usage is TRBV6-5 and J usage is TRBJ1-1; 9 bases match TRBD1. Per germline, CDR1 MNHEY and CDR2 SVGAGI. This CDR3 is 15 amino acids long. V gave up 8 bases and J gave up 0 bases; unmatched junction bases: 7. The CDR3 DNA reads TGTGCCAGCCCATCCTGGACAGGGGTGAACACTGAAGCTTTCTTT. Translated: CASPSWTGVNTEAFF.

This clone was seen only once. This chain uses TRBV11-3 with TRBJ2-7; TRBD2 matches 7 bases. CDR3 length equals 17 residues. Trimming cost V 1 base and J 7 bases; bases outside gene matches: 16. From germline, CDR1 is SGHNT and CDR2 YENEEA. The CDR3 nucleotides are TGTGCCAGCAGCTTAGGGGGTGCGGGAGCTCGCCAACAGGAGCAGTACTTC. Translating it yields CASSLGGAGARQQEQYF. Full variable domain (outside the CDR3, taken from reference TRBV11-3 and TRBJ2-7): EAGVVQSPRYKIIEKKQPVAFWCNPISGHNTLYWYLQNLGQGPELLIRYENEEAVDDSQLPKDRFSAERLKGVDSTLKIQPAELGDSAVYLCASSLGGAGARQQEQYFGPGTRLTVT.

The V gene is TRBV10-3, the J gene TRBJ2-7; 12 bases line up with TRBD1. After removal of 0 bases from V and 5 bases from J, the junction contained 8 bases not matched to a gene. The germline CDR1 and CDR2 sequences are ENHRY and SYGVKD. The CDR3 contains 17 residues. The CDR3 protein is CAISESVPRDRGHEQYF. CDR3 nucleotide sequence: TGTGCCATCAGTGAGTCGGTCCCCCGGGACAGGGGGCACGAGCAGTACTTC.

This chain joins TRBV19 and TRBJ2-1, with no clear D. This CDR3 contains 14 residues. CDR1 and CDR2 from the germline V gene are LNHDA and SQIVND (reference sequence). V lost 0 bases and J lost 6, with 9 bases in between. CDR3 protein: CASSIDRVSNEQFF. Here the CDR3 DNA reads TGTGCCAGTAGTATAGATCGGGTGAGCAATGAGCAGTTCTTC.

This clone was picked up one time. The chain employs TRBV9 and TRBJ1-4, with 7 positions matching TRBD1. Germline assignment: CDR1 SGDLS and CDR2 YYNGEE. This CDR3 has 14 residues. The V segment lost 3 bases and the J segment 7 bases; nucleotides outside the gene matches: 6. This CDR3 is CASSEGGQPEKLFF. CDR3 sequence (DNA): TGTGCCAGCAGCGAGGGGGGACAGCCTGAAAAACTGTTTTTT.

The genes are TRBV15 and TRBJ1-4; 8 positions agree with TRBD1. The CDR3 length is 14 residues. After removal of 4 bases from V and 8 bases from J, the junction contained 6 bases not matched to a gene. Germline V gene sequence: CDR1 LNHNV, CDR2 YYDKDF (reference sequence). CDR3 region: CATSIRTGREKLFF. The CDR3 DNA is TGTGCCACCAGCATCCGGACAGGGAGGGAAAAACTGTTTTTT.

The genes are TRBV4-3 and TRBJ1-2, with 10 bases aligning to TRBD1. The CDR3 has 14 residues. V was clipped by 4 bases and J by 1 base; unmatched bases: 0. The V gene's germline CDR1 is LGHNA and CDR2 YSLEER. The CDR3 here is CASSRDRGNYGYTF. The DNA for the CDR3 is TGCGCCAGCAGCCGGGACAGGGGTAACTATGGCTACACCTTC.

This chain uses TRBV11-1 with TRBJ2-7; the D gene is possibly TRBD1 (6 bases). V was trimmed by 3 bases and J by 7 bases, leaving 7 bases between them. Germline assignment: CDR1 SGHAT and CDR2 FQDESV (reference sequence). The CDR3 covers 11 residues. Here the CDR3 reads CASSFRGEQYF. Written as DNA, the CDR3 is TGTGCCAGCAGCTTCAGGGGTGAGCAGTACTTC.

The V and J genes are TRBV3-1 (or the pseudogene TRBV3-2) and TRBJ1-1, with 7 positions matching TRBD1. Germline lookup yields CDR1 LGHDT and CDR2 YNNKEL (reference sequence). The CDR3 has 21 residues. The ends lost 0 bases at V and 4 bases at J; junction bases unmatched: 23. The CDR3 DNA is TGTGCCAGCAGCCAAGAAGTTAGGGGAGTCGTAAGAACAGGGGAGAGCACTGAAGCTTTCTTT. Amino acid sequence: CASSQEVRGVVRTGESTEAFF.

This chain joins TRBV5-6 and TRBJ2-7; a possible D gene is TRBD1 (5 bases). The CDR3 extends over 15 amino acids. V lost 2 bases to trimming and J lost 12 bases, with 24 bases between them. Germline V gives CDR1 SGHDT, CDR2 YYEEEE. In DNA, the CDR3 is TGTGCCAGCAGCTTAAGGACGGACCCAGGGTATAGGTGGTACTTC. This sequence encodes CASSLRTDPGYRWYF.

The rearrangement uses TRBV5-4 and TRBJ2-7; 10 positions agree with TRBD1. The V and J ends lost 4 bases and 2 bases, in that order; junction bases with no gene match: 6. There are 15 residues in the CDR3. The germline gives CDR1 SGHNT, CDR2 YYREEE (reference sequence). The CDR3 nucleotides read TGTGCCAGCAGCCGGGGACAGGGGCAAACCTACGAGCAGTACTTC. It is translated as CASSRGQGQTYEQYF. The full variable domain, rest sourced from reference TRBV5-4 and TRBJ2-7, is ETGVTQSPTHLIKTRGQQVTLRCSSQSGHNTVSWYQQALGQGPQFIFQYYREEENGRGNFPPRFSGLQFPNYSSELNVNALELDDSALYLCASSRGQGQTYEQYFGPGTRLTVT.

This sequence joins TRBV9 and TRBJ2-5, with 8 bases aligning to TRBD2. The J segment lost 6 bases and the V segment lost 0 bases, leaving 10 bases of the junction unmatched. The CDR3 sequence is 16 residues long. Germline lookup yields CDR1 SGDLS and CDR2 YYNGEE. Written as DNA, the CDR3 is TGTGCCAGCAGCGTAGGTAGCGGGATCGAGGGAAAGACCCAGTACTTC. This gives the protein CASSVGSGIEGKTQYF.

In DNA form, the CDR3 reads TGTGCCAGCAGCCATCCGGGACAGGGGTCCCACGAGCAGTACTTC. This gives the protein CASSHPGQGSHEQYF. The gene calls are TRBV3-1 (or the pseudogene TRBV3-2) and TRBJ2-7; 10 positions match TRBD1. This CDR3 has 15 amino acids. V shed 3 bases, J shed 5 bases, and the junction held 7 bases outside the gene matches. In germline, CDR1 is LGHDT, CDR2 YNNKEL (reference sequence).

This sequence joins TRBV5-1 and TRBJ1-1; D is perhaps TRBD1 (6 bases). Germline lookup yields CDR1 SGHRS and CDR2 YFSETQ. The CDR3 contains 15 residues. Trimming took off 4 bases at V and 3 bases at J, with 16 bases between the two ends. For the CDR3, the DNA is TGCGCCAGCAGCGCTGCGACAGGCACTTACACTGAAGCTTTCTTT. This encodes CASSAATGTYTEAFF.

The chain is built from TRBV2 and TRBJ2-7; 13 bases are a match to TRBD2. Germline lookup yields CDR1 SNHLY and CDR2 FYNNEI. The CDR3 spans 15 residues. V shed 6 bases, J shed 4 bases, and the junction held 6 bases outside the gene matches. This CDR3 reads CASRRLAGGSYEQYF. CDR3 bases: TGTGCCAGCAGGCGACTAGCGGGGGGTAGTTACGAGCAGTACTTC. The entire variable domain, with the rest obtained from reference TRBV2 and TRBJ2-7, is as follows: EPEVTQTPSHQVTQMGQEVILRCVPISNHLYFYWYRQILGQKVEFLVSFYNNEISEKSEIFDDQFSVERPDGSNFTLKIRSTKLEDSAMYFCASRRLAGGSYEQYFGPGTRLTVT.

The V gene is TRBV7-9, the J gene TRBJ2-1; TRBD1 matches 9 bases. V shed 3 bases and J 3 bases; nucleotides not matched to a gene: 3. The germline V gene encodes CDR1 SEHNR and CDR2 FQNEAQ (reference sequence). The CDR3 loop spans 15 amino acids. The CDR3 is CASSFVTGGYNEQFF. Written as DNA, the CDR3 is TGTGCCAGCAGCTTTGTGACAGGGGGCTACAATGAGCAGTTCTTC.

The V call is TRBV27, the J call TRBJ2-7; TRBD2 agrees at 9 bases. Trimming took 5 bases from V and 0 from J; bases not matched to a gene: 8. Per germline, CDR1 MNHEY and CDR2 SMNVEV (reference sequence). The CDR3 runs to 16 residues. The CDR3 nucleotides read TGTGCCAGCAGTCACGGACTAGCGACTAGCTCCTACGAGCAGTACTTC. Protein product: CASSHGLATSSYEQYF.

The chain links TRBV5-4 to TRBJ1-1; 8 nucleotides agree with TRBD1. Looked up from germline, CDR1 is SGHNT and CDR2 is YYREEE (reference sequence). The CDR3 sequence is 14 residues long. V shed 3 bases, J shed 4 bases, and the junction held 5 bases outside the gene matches. The CDR3 here is CASSYYRGSTEAFF. The CDR3 bases are TGTGCCAGCAGCTACTACAGGGGGAGCACTGAAGCTTTCTTT. The variable domain in full, with the rest retrieved from reference TRBV5-4 and TRBJ1-1, is ETGVTQSPTHLIKTRGQQVTLRCSSQSGHNTVSWYQQALGQGPQFIFQYYREEENGRGNFPPRFSGLQFPNYSSELNVNALELDDSALYLCASSYYRGSTEAFFGQGTRLTVV.

The V gene is TRBV7-2, the J gene TRBJ1-2; 10 bases fit TRBD1. Germline CDR1 is SGHTA and CDR2 is FQGNSA. J was trimmed by 3 bases and V by 4 bases; bases with no gene match: 5. CDR3 length equals 15 residues. CDR3 in amino acids: CASSSSGTGDYGYTF. CDR3 sequence (DNA): TGTGCCAGCAGCTCCTCCGGGACAGGGGACTATGGCTACACCTTC.

The V call is TRBV4-1, the J call TRBJ1-4; 10 nucleotides align to TRBD1. The CDR3 is made up of 16 amino acids. Trimming took 4 bases from V and 9 from J; bases not matched to a gene: 11. Germline V CDR1 and CDR2: MGHRA, YSYEKL. The DNA for the CDR3 is TGCGCCAGCAGCCGGCAGATCGGACAGGGGGTTAAAAAACTGTTTTTT. This codes for CASSRQIGQGVKKLFF.